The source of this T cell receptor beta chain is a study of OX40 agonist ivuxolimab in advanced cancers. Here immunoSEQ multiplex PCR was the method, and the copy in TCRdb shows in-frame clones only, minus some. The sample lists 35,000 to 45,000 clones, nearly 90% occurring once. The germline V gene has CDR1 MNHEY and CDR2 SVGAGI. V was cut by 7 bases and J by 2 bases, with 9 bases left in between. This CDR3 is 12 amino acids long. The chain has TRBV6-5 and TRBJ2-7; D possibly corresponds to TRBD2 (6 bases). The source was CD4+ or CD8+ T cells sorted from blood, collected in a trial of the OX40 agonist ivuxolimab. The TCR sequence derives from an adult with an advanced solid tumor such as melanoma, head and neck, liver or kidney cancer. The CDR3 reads CASTGGAYEQYF. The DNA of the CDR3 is TGTGCCAGCACTGGAGGGGCCTACGAGCAGTACTTC.